Each of the 14 T cell receptor beta chains below was sequenced from the same sample in a study of Tregs in tolerant kidney transplant recipients. TCRdb's table, derived via immunoSEQ multiplex PCR, lists solely in-frame clones and lacks some. This repertoire shows tens of thousands of clones, around 83% found once; its top ten account for approximately 4.8%. Sequencing was performed on CD4+ T cells from blood. These receptors all stem from a human donor in good health.

The genes are TRBV21-1 and TRBJ1-4; the D call TRBD1 from the table was never checked on the DNA. TRBV21-1 is a pseudogene segment. The CDR3 spans 14 residues. This CDR3 is CASSKGRFNEKLFF. DNA for the CDR3: TGTGCCAGCAGCAAAGGCAGGTTTAATGAAAAACTGTTTTTT.

This chain uses TRBV11-3 with TRBJ2-3; D uncertain. V was clipped by 1 base and J by 8 bases, with 10 bases between them. This CDR3 region has 13 residues. Germline CDR1 and CDR2: SGHNT and YENEEA. The CDR3 loop is CASSLVSSPTQYF. DNA of the CDR3: TGTGCCAGCAGCTTAGTCAGTTCTCCTACGCAGTATTTT.

The chain couples TRBV29-1 to TRBJ2-1, with TRBD1 matching over 10 bases. V gave up 7 bases and J gave up 0 bases; unmatched junction bases: 12. There are 17 residues in the CDR3. Germline lookup yields CDR1 SQVTM and CDR2 ANQGSEA. For the CDR3, the DNA is TGCAGCGGGACAGGGACAGGGGCTGGGAACTCCTACAATGAGCAGTTCTTC. Translation: CSGTGTGAGNSYNEQFF.

The chain uses TRBV2 and TRBJ1-1; tentatively, D is TRBD1 (5 bases). The V gene lost 6 bases and the J gene lost 0 bases, with 14 bases spanning the gap. The CDR3 has 15 residues. Germline values: CDR1 SNHLY, CDR2 FYNNEI. The CDR3 nucleotides read TGTGCCAGCAGCCCCATTGGGGCTATGAACACTGAAGCTTTCTTT. Translation gives CASSPIGAMNTEAFF.

The chain employs TRBV19 and TRBJ2-7; D possibly corresponds to TRBD1 (7 bases). Germline lookup yields CDR1 LNHDA and CDR2 SQIVND (reference sequence). V lost 4 bases, J lost 2 bases, and 12 bases lay in between. CDR3 size: 14 residues. The CDR3 DNA is TGTGCCAGTAGTAGACAGGGACTTCCCTACGAGCAGTACTTC. Its translation: CASSRQGLPYEQYF.

This clone was counted a single time. The gene calls are TRBV4-3 and TRBJ1-2; tentatively, D is TRBD1 (6 bases). CDR1 is LGHNA and CDR2 is YSLEER in the germline V gene. This CDR3 region has 18 residues. V lost 0 bases, J lost 2 bases, and 19 bases lay in between. CDR3 region: CASSQEVALGGGNYGYTF. CDR3 nucleotide sequence: TGCGCCAGCAGCCAAGAGGTGGCGTTGGGGGGCGGCAACTATGGCTACACCTTC.

The V gene is TRBV9, the J gene TRBJ2-7; perhaps TRBD2 as D (6 bases). The CDR3 totals 15 residues. V lost 4 bases and J lost 5, with 19 bases in between. Germline V CDR1 and CDR2: SGDLS, YYNGEE. For the CDR3, the DNA is TGTGCCAGCAGCCCCGGGCCGGTGGGGGGAGACGAGCAGTACTTC. Encoded protein: CASSPGPVGGDEQYF.

This clone was counted a single time. The V and J genes are TRBV7-6 and TRBJ1-1; perhaps TRBD1 as D (5 bases). This CDR3 has 14 residues. CDR1 is SGHVS and CDR2 is FNYEAQ in the germline V gene. V was clipped by 5 bases and J by 4 bases, with 14 bases between them. DNA of the CDR3: TGTGCCAGCAGCCGCCCCCGGCAGGGCACTGAAGCTTTCTTT. Amino acid sequence: CASSRPRQGTEAFF.

In regard to this clone: An end of the junction differs from the germline gene, which may be a read error. The J gene is TRBJ2-7, the V gene TRBV6-1; either TRBD1 or TRBD2 may supply D (5 bases each). Germline values: CDR1 MNHNS, CDR2 SASEGT. The CDR3 sequence is 17 residues long. CDR3 residues: CAISESMGDRLDYEQYF. CDR3 in DNA: TGTGCCATCAGTGAGTCGATGGGGGACCGATTAGACTACGAGCAGTACTTC.

This sequence joins TRBV20-1 and TRBJ2-3; no definite D call. This CDR3 comprises 11 residues. The V gene's germline CDR1 is DFQATT and CDR2 SNEGSKA (reference sequence). Trimming cost V 6 bases and J 6 bases, with 10 bases left between them. CDR3 protein: CSATTVDTQYF. The CDR3 bases are TGCAGTGCCACGACGGTTGATACGCAGTATTTT.

With respect to this clone: A read error may produce the germline difference seen at one junction end. The gene calls are TRBV5-1 and TRBJ2-7; 12 bases map to TRBD2. Germline V gene sequence: CDR1 SGHRS, CDR2 YFSETQ. The CDR3 is 13 amino acids. CDR3 DNA sequence: TGCGCCAGCAGCACCGGACTAGCGGGACAACGACGCTTC. It specifies CASSTGLAGQRRF.

The gene calls are TRBV9 and TRBJ2-7; D unresolved. Germline CDR1 SGDLS, CDR2 YYNGEE. V gave up 0 bases and J gave up 2 bases, with 12 bases separating them. This CDR3 region has 15 residues. The CDR3 region is CASSVASHPPYEQYF. DNA for the CDR3: TGTGCCAGCAGCGTAGCTAGTCACCCGCCCTACGAGCAGTACTTC.

The genes are TRBV4-2 and TRBJ1-2; no reliable D call. This CDR3 region has 13 residues. Trimming cost V 5 bases and J 2 bases, with 9 bases left between them. Per the germline V gene, CDR1 is LGHNA and CDR2 is YNFKEQ. The CDR3 DNA is TGTGCCAGCAGCTTGGAGGGAAACTATGGCTACACCTTC. Translated, it gives CASSLEGNYGYTF.

A few counts support this clone. The V call is TRBV6-5, the J call TRBJ1-2; the D is unclear. Germline V gene sequence: CDR1 MNHEY, CDR2 SVGAGI. V dropped 8 bases and J dropped 5 bases, with 18 bases sitting between them. The CDR3 runs 14 residues. This CDR3 reads CASRAPGNSYGYTF. The CDR3 bases are TGTGCCAGCCGCGCCCCCGGGAACTCTTATGGCTACACCTTC.